The next 23 T cell receptor beta chains were all read from a single sample in a study of spatial heterogeneity in lung cancer. TCRdb re-called the 5' RACE reads with MiXCR, one entry per CDR3 protein. The sample consists of 13,000 or so distinct CDR3 sequences, around 4.1% of them appearing once. The time point denotes: sample taken at primary tumor resection. This sample comprised PBMCs, obtained at surgery. The receptors here all came from a male donor with early-stage non-small cell lung cancer.

The chain couples TRBV12-3 or TRBV12-4 to TRBJ1-2, with D unresolved. The CDR3 consists of 13 residues. Trimming shortened V by 1 base and J by 4 bases, and 7 bases separated the two germline ends. CDR3: CASSLGPSYGYTF. CDR3 sequence (DNA): TGTGCCAGCAGTTTAGGTCCGTCCTATGGCTACACCTTC.

This clonotype was counted many times. V and J are TRBV4-3 and TRBJ2-3; 8 nucleotides agree with TRBD1. With 2 bases clipped from V and 3 bases from J, the junction kept 4 bases outside the gene matches. The CDR3 has 15 residues. CDR1 and CDR2 from the germline V gene are LGHNA and YSLEER. The CDR3: CASSQRRGLTDTQYF. CDR3 bases: TGCGCCAGCAGCCAACGCAGGGGGCTTACAGATACGCAGTATTTT.

The table lists this clonotype with many counts. J is TRBJ1-3 and V is TRBV2, with TRBD1 identical over 10 bases. The CDR3 sequence is 15 residues long. Germline trimming cut 1 base from V and 9 bases from J; bases unmatched to any gene: 6. Germline V gene lookup returns CDR1 SNHLY and CDR2 FYNNEI. The CDR3 DNA follows: TGTGCCAGCAGTGAAGGACAGGGGGCGTTAAGCACCATATATTTT. It is translated as CASSEGQGALSTIYF. Full variable domain (remainder filled in from reference TRBV2 and TRBJ1-3): EPEVTQTPSHQVTQMGQEVILRCVPISNHLYFYWYRQILGQKVEFLVSFYNNEISEKSEIFDDQFSVERPDGSNFTLKIRSTKLEDSAMYFCASSEGQGALSTIYFGEGSWLTVV.

The table lists this clonotype with many counts. The DNA of the CDR3 is TGTGCCTGGAGTTCTGGGGGCACAGATACGCAGTATTTT. Its translation: CAWSSGGTDTQYF. This chain uses TRBV30 with TRBJ2-3, with D unresolved. Germline V gene sequence: CDR1 GTSNPN, CDR2 SVGIG (reference sequence). V gave up 2 bases and J gave up 1 base, with 7 bases separating them. This CDR3 has 13 residues.

This clonotype has at least ten counts. The genes are TRBV5-1 and TRBJ2-7, with 7 bases matching TRBD1. The CDR3 runs 15 residues. V was pared by 4 bases and J by 1 base, with 8 bases of the junction left unmatched. Germline V lookup: CDR1 SGHRS, CDR2 YFSETQ. In nucleotides, the CDR3 is TGCGCCAGCAGCCTACAGGGGATGCTTTCCTACGAGCAGTACTTC. Its protein is CASSLQGMLSYEQYF. Supplemented by reference TRBV5-1 and TRBJ2-7, the full variable domain reads KAGVTQTPRYLIKTRGQQVTLSCSPISGHRSVSWYQQTPGQGLQFLFEYFSETQRNKGNFPGRFSGRQFSNSRSEMNVSTLELGDSALYLCASSLQGMLSYEQYFGPGTRLTVT.

Many counts were recorded for this clonotype. This rearrangement joins TRBV7-2 to TRBJ2-1; TRBD2 aligns across 10 bases. The J segment lost 3 bases and the V segment lost 4 bases, leaving 3 bases of the junction unmatched. CDR1 is SGHTA and CDR2 is FQGNSA in the germline V gene. The CDR3 length is 15 residues. The CDR3 DNA sequence: TGTGCCAGCAGCTCCTCTAGCGGGAGCTACAATGAGCAGTTCTTC. Translating gives CASSSSSGSYNEQFF.

By sample share, this clonotype is medium-sized. The CDR3 sequence: CASSPAVEQFF. The CDR3 region has the DNA TGTGCCAGCAGTCCAGCGGTTGAGCAGTTCTTC. The chain is built from TRBV11-2 and TRBJ2-1; a possible D gene is TRBD2 (5 bases). V was trimmed by 6 bases and J by 9 bases, leaving 9 bases between them. Germline V CDR1 and CDR2: SGHAT, FQNNGV. The CDR3 is 11 amino acids.

At least ten counts were recorded for this clonotype. The V call is TRBV2, the J call TRBJ2-7; D uncertain. Germline assignment: CDR1 SNHLY and CDR2 FYNNEI. The V and J ends lost 7 bases and 2 bases respectively, with 6 bases between them. The CDR3 extends over 11 amino acids. The CDR3 spells CASNSAYEQYF. The CDR3 region has the DNA TGTGCCAGCAACAGTGCCTACGAGCAGTACTTC.

This clonotype was seen many times. V gene TRBV9 combines with J gene TRBJ2-5; a possible D gene is TRBD2 (6 bases). This CDR3 is built from 14 residues. The ends were cut back, 5 bases at V and 3 bases at J, with 14 bases in the middle. In germline, CDR1 is SGDLS, CDR2 YYNGEE. For the CDR3, the DNA is TGTGCCAGCAGTCGAAACTTAGCGGAAGAGACCCAGTACTTC. Its translation: CASSRNLAEETQYF.

This clonotype has a count of ten or more. The V and J genes are TRBV20-1 and TRBJ2-5, with TRBD2 matching over 16 bases. V lost 1 base, J lost 5 bases, and 7 bases stayed unmatched. Looked up from germline, CDR1 is DFQATT and CDR2 is SNEGSKA (reference sequence). The CDR3 totals 17 residues. CDR3 amino acids: CSARAGTSGRGEETQYF. The CDR3 coding sequence is TGCAGTGCTAGAGCTGGGACTAGCGGGAGGGGGGAGGAGACCCAGTACTTC.

This clonotype was seen a few times. The V call is TRBV11-2, the J call TRBJ1-2; D is uncertain. The ends were cut back, 1 base at V and 3 bases at J, with 9 bases in the middle. Germline V CDR1 and CDR2: SGHAT, FQNNGV. This CDR3 contains 14 residues. This CDR3 is CASSLAPGDYGYTF. Written as DNA, the CDR3 is TGTGCCAGCAGCTTAGCCCCCGGAGACTATGGCTACACCTTC.

At least ten counts were recorded for this clonotype. The chain couples TRBV10-3 to TRBJ2-3; D could derive from TRBD1 or TRBD2 (5 bases each). Germline CDR1 is ENHRY and CDR2 is SYGVKD. Deletions cut 7 bases from V and 5 bases from J, with 16 bases between. The CDR3 extends over 14 amino acids. The CDR3 here is CAIKTADREDTQYF. Here the CDR3 DNA reads TGTGCCATCAAGACAGCCGACCGGGAAGATACGCAGTATTTT.

This clonotype was counted at least ten times. Here the CDR3 DNA reads TGCAGTGCCCCTCGACCCGGAGACGGGGAGCTGTTTTTT. The encoded protein is CSAPRPGDGELFF. V is TRBV20-1 and J is TRBJ2-2; D ambiguous. Germline V gives CDR1 DFQATT, CDR2 SNEGSKA (reference sequence). The CDR3 contains 13 residues. Trimming removed 6 bases from V and 7 bases from J, with 15 bases in between.

This clonotype was seen many times. This rearrangement joins TRBV6-5 to TRBJ2-5, with 9 bases aligning to TRBD2. The V and J ends lost 0 bases and 5 bases, in that order; junction bases with no gene match: 1. The CDR3 runs 14 residues. Germline values: CDR1 MNHEY, CDR2 SVGAGI. For the CDR3, the DNA is TGTGCCAGCAGTTACTCCAGCGGGGGGGAGACCCAGTACTTC. The encoded protein is CASSYSSGGETQYF.

This clonotype has at least ten counts. The rearrangement links TRBV20-1 to TRBJ1-5, with D perhaps TRBD1 (6 bases). The V and J ends lost 6 bases and 3 bases respectively, with 12 bases between them. There are 13 residues in the CDR3. Germline V gives CDR1 DFQATT, CDR2 SNEGSKA (reference sequence). The DNA of the CDR3 is TGCAGTGCCGGGGGGGGGCCCAATCAGCCCCAGCATTTT. As protein: CSAGGGPNQPQHF.

This clonotype appeared many times. The chain joins TRBV12-3 or TRBV12-4 to TRBJ2-2; D perhaps matches TRBD2 (7 bases). With 8 bases removed from V and 6 bases from J, the gap between germline ends came to 19 bases. CDR3 length: 15 amino acids. CDR3 sequence: CASLGGGSGAGELFF. The DNA for the CDR3 is TGTGCCAGCCTTGGGGGCGGGAGCGGGGCCGGGGAGCTGTTTTTT.

This clonotype has a count of ten or more. V usage is TRBV10-2 and J usage is TRBJ2-3; 8 bases map to TRBD1. Germline trimming cut 5 bases from V and 6 bases from J; bases unmatched to any gene: 7. This CDR3 is 14 amino acids long. Germline loops: CDR1 WSHSY, CDR2 SAAADI. The CDR3 DNA reads TGCGCCAGCAGTATGCAGGGGGCGGGTGATACGCAGTATTTT. It encodes CASSMQGAGDTQYF.

This clonotype occurred many times. The gene calls are TRBV5-1 and TRBJ2-7, with D perhaps TRBD1 (5 bases). CDR3 length: 16 amino acids. Trimming pared 4 bases from V and 2 bases from J, leaving 19 bases between. CDR1 is SGHRS, CDR2 YFSETQ, per germline. The CDR3 bases are TGCGCCAGCAGCCCCCGGTGGGGCGACCTCGCCTACGAGCAGTACTTC. Amino acid sequence: CASSPRWGDLAYEQYF. The full variable domain, rest sourced from reference TRBV5-1 and TRBJ2-7, is KAGVTQTPRYLIKTRGQQVTLSCSPISGHRSVSWYQQTPGQGLQFLFEYFSETQRNKGNFPGRFSGRQFSNSRSEMNVSTLELGDSALYLCASSPRWGDLAYEQYFGPGTRLTVT.

This clonotype was detected many times. The chain is built from TRBV6-1 and TRBJ2-5; no clear D gene. Germline V gives CDR1 MNHNS, CDR2 SASEGT. Trimming left V 3 bases short and J 4 bases short, with 9 bases between. This CDR3 spans 13 amino acids. Here the CDR3 DNA reads TGTGCCAGCAGTGAGATGGTGGGAGAGACCCAGTACTTC. This codes for CASSEMVGETQYF.

This sequence joins TRBV5-1 and TRBJ1-5; tentatively, D is TRBD1 (6 bases). The CDR3 length is 16 residues. V was shortened by 4 bases and J by 1 base, with 15 bases between the two germline ends. Germline V gene lookup returns CDR1 SGHRS and CDR2 YFSETQ. The CDR3: CASSQRTAESNQPQHF. CDR3 in DNA: TGCGCCAGCAGCCAACGGACAGCGGAGAGCAATCAGCCCCAGCATTTT.

In this sample, this clonotype turned up many times. V and J are TRBV12-2 and TRBJ2-3; TRBD1 is taken as the D call from the table, unchecked against the DNA. TRBV12-2 counts as a pseudogene. The CDR3 is 17 residues long. CDR3 region: CASRYKGSGHRTDTQYF. The DNA of the CDR3 is TGTGCAAGTCGCTATAAAGGGTCGGGGCACAGGACAGATACGCAGTATTTT.

Concerning this clonotype itself: A much larger clone differs by one base, so this may be a read error. V and J are TRBV7-3 and TRBJ2-7, with a possible D match to TRBD1 (5 bases). Germline CDR1 SGHTA, CDR2 FQGTGA. The CDR3 is 13 residues long. CDR3 nucleotides: TGTGCCAGCAGCCCGGACAACTCCTACGAGCAGCACTTC. This codes for CASSPDNSYEQHF.

Many counts were recorded for this clonotype. The CDR3 DNA sequence: TGTGCCAGCAGCTTGGTTGTTACTGAAGCTTTCTTT. Protein sequence: CASSLVVTEAFF. The chain recombines TRBV5-6 with TRBJ1-1; no firm D call. Trimming stripped 0 bases from V and 5 bases from J, with 5 bases between. Germline V lookup: CDR1 SGHDT, CDR2 YYEEEE. CDR3 length: 12 residues. Complete variable domain (other parts from reference TRBV5-6 and TRBJ1-1): DAGVTQSPTHLIKTRGQQVTLRCSPKSGHDTVSWYQQALGQGPQFIFQYYEEEERQRGNFPDRFSGHQFPNYSSELNVNALLLGDSALYLCASSLVVTEAFFGQGTRLTVV.